This T cell receptor beta chain was sequenced for a study of PD-1 blockade in classical Hodgkin lymphoma. Points on this clone: The antigen is undetermined.

The patients all showed relapse after autologous stem cell transplantation, while their brentuximab vedotin exposure varied. Some clones are missing from TCRdb's copy, which holds only in-frame ones; the method was immunoSEQ multiplex PCR. The sample includes about 97,000 clones, about 89% of them seen just once. Findings and caveats of the study: In CD4+ cells, TCR diversity went up significantly by C4D1, but in CD8+ cells it did not. The baseline diversity of complete responders showed similarity to that of newly diagnosed patients.

The receptor's source is a human donor with classical Hodgkin lymphoma. The material was peripheral blood mononuclear cells (PBMCs), obtained before the second cycle of nivolumab.

Here the CDR3 reads CASSSLETQYF. The CDR3 DNA is TGTGCCAGCAGCTCCTTGGAGACCCAGTACTTC. This chain uses TRBV11-2 with TRBJ2-5; no reliable D call. The CDR3 is made up of 11 amino acids. Germline assignment: CDR1 SGHAT and CDR2 FQNNGV. The germline V and J ends were trimmed by 4 bases and 5 bases, with 5 bases remaining between them. Full variable domain (remainder filled in from reference TRBV11-2 and TRBJ2-5): EAGVAQSPRYKIIEKRQSVAFWCNPISGHATLYWYQQILGQGPKLLIQFQNNGVVDDSQLPKDRFSAERLKGVDSTLKIQPAKLEDSAVYLCASSSLETQYFGPGTRLLVL.